The present T cell receptor beta chain was sequenced within a study of beta chain features in type 1 diabetes (dated by TCRdb to 2016 to 2018). In terms of the full investigation: No differences in mean age, gender distribution, total cell number or subset yield were found between patients and healthy donors. Across all samples, 107,917,701 sorted cells were examined, and cell number per subset correlated strongly with RNA yield. The study compared TCRB repertoires of sorted circulating CD4+ T cell subsets between recently diagnosed type 1 diabetes patients and matched healthy donors. Regulatory and stem cell-like memory subsets were obtained from only 8 patients and roughly eight healthy donors, while naive and central memory subsets were obtained from all 28 donors.

The entire amount of isolated RNA was reverse transcribed using the High Capacity cDNA Reverse Transcription Kit, so the sequenced TCRB transcripts were expressed ones. Deep immunoSEQ sequencing was performed on naive, central memory and regulatory T cell samples, with an average of about 3.6 million total reads per sample. After sorted cells were lysed in RLT buffer, RNA was extracted with DNase-treated RNeasy Micro or Mini kits, with the choice depending on cell number. Each cell subset was processed separately to prevent cross-contamination, with patient and healthy donor samples processed together. Using the immunoSEQ multiplex PCR, TCRB sequences were amplified from cDNA into 87-bp fragments spanning the CDR3 region. The amplicons were sequenced using the Illumina HiSeq platform. Per the source publication's procedure: Synthetic template baselines were used to correct PCR bias computationally, reads within Hamming distance 2 were collapsed, and singletons that could not be merged were discarded. Reads were aligned to IMGT to assign V, D and J genes, CDR3 length, and insertions or deletions at six rearrangement sites. Within each subset, clonotype counts were normalized to the number of sorted cells before true diversity and Gini coefficients were calculated with the tcR R package. Repertoire sharing was quantified using the overlap coefficient calculated on TCRB nucleotide sequences. Out-of-frame TCRB sequences from naive cells were analyzed to stand in for the pre-selection repertoire. Not all clones reach the TCRdb copy of this immuneACCESS table, which keeps in-frame sequences only. Checked studies attribute under half of the gap to unresolved V genes and leave the rest unexplained. That table is the source of V, J and clone size, and D and trimming were worked out from the DNA. Across this sample there are some 640,000 clones, with 11% to 15% seen only once. Together, the top ten hold approximately 0.043% of the sample.

Comment on this clone: What this receptor recognizes is not known. Base qualities are missing; no much larger clone stands one base away.

What the research found in general, with its limitations: Sequencing cDNA rather than genomic DNA could over-represent highly expressing activated cells, although activation and CD3 levels did not differ between groups. At VDJ recombination sites, patients with type 1 diabetes made fewer insertions and deleted more nucleotides, a pattern implying thymic rearrangement abnormalities. Shorter templates might have been favored by PCR, but patient and control samples were amplified and corrected together, so both groups would have been affected equally by any skew. Naive, central memory and regulatory TCRB repertoires appeared more similar among patients than among healthy donors. Because small numbers of individuals were included in the HLA sub-analyses, any influence of HLA type on TCRB rearrangement was left unresolved. In all four CD4+ subsets, TCRB CDR3 length was moderately but significantly shorter in type 1 diabetes patients.

V loses 0 bases, J loses 3 bases, and the germline ends lie 9 bases apart. The CDR3 runs 14 amino acids, cysteine and phenylalanine included. Just the 42-base CDR3 DNA is kept, in frame starting at base 1. CDR1 and CDR2 were assigned from the germline V gene as SGHDT and YYEEEE. Each donor gave one peripheral blood draw, about 100 mL on average, collected into heparinised tubes. A BD FACSAria II was used to sort naive, central memory, regulatory and stem cell-like memory CD4+ T cells with a panel that included CD45RO, CCR7, CD25, CD127, CD95 and CD27. Purity was above 95% for every sorted population. Right away, PBMCs were isolated by Lymphoprep density gradient centrifugation and were stained directly, with no culture step. Samples were stained and sorted in pairs, with one healthy donor and one patient per experiment, so that batch effects were minimized.

The sample comprised naive CD4+ T cells from blood. The sample's cell subset or site label, decoded: true naive CD4+ T cells. This clonotype was sampled from a man aged 18 to 29 with type 1 diabetes. The sequence is built from TRBV5-6 and TRBJ1-1; too little of a D gene remains to name it. The base sequence is TGTGCCAGCAGCTTGGTTGGGGTCGACACTGAAGCTTTCTTT. Its protein reads: CASSLVGVDTEAFF.